Presented here are 29 T cell receptor beta chains from one specimen sequenced in a study of cytomegalovirus exposure and HLA in healthy donors. Researchers ran the PCR with 60 Vbeta and 13 Jbeta primers. The method was immunoSEQ multiplex PCR; TCRdb's version includes in-frame clones alone and lacks a portion of them. Of roughly 170,000 clones listed, roughly 85% were seen once; the top ten hold about 1.5%. The sequencing sample was made of PBMCs. The source is a male donor in good health and CMV-seronegative.

Comments on this clone: This same CDR3 is encoded by further DNA sequences in the sample. The chain employs TRBV7-2 and TRBJ1-1; a possible D gene is TRBD1 (5 bases). Germline V gene lookup returns CDR1 SGHTA and CDR2 FQGNSA. With 3 bases removed from V and 2 bases from J, the gap between germline ends came to 10 bases. The CDR3 is 14 residues long. The CDR3 nucleotides read TGTGCCAGCAGCTTGGGGGGAGGTAACACTGAAGCTTTCTTT. This codes for CASSLGGGNTEAFF.

The chain has TRBV2 and TRBJ2-7; 9 bases are shared with TRBD2. This CDR3 has 14 residues. Germline trimming cut 4 bases from V and 6 bases from J; bases unmatched to any gene: 7. Germline CDR1 and CDR2: SNHLY and FYNNEI. The CDR3 nucleotides read TGTGCCAGCAGTGGTGCTAGCGGGACCGGCGAGCAGTACTTC. It encodes CASSGASGTGEQYF.

The chain employs TRBV6-6 and TRBJ1-2; 9 bases align to TRBD1. The J segment lost 2 bases and the V segment lost 2 bases, leaving 6 bases of the junction unmatched. CDR1 and CDR2 (germline): MNHNY, SVGAGI (reference sequence). This CDR3 is 16 amino acids long. The CDR3 spells CASSYGGQGINYGYTF. The DNA for the CDR3 is TGTGCCAGCAGTTACGGGGGACAGGGAATAAACTATGGCTACACCTTC.

The V gene is TRBV9, the J gene TRBJ2-1, with 8 bases fitting TRBD2. CDR1 and CDR2 from the germline V gene are SGDLS and YYNGEE. After removal of 0 bases from V and 3 bases from J, the junction contained 2 bases not matched to a gene. This CDR3 region has 15 residues. CDR3 amino acids: CASSVETSVYNEQFF. In DNA, the CDR3 is TGTGCCAGCAGCGTAGAGACTAGCGTCTACAATGAGCAGTTCTTC.

The V call is TRBV11-2, the J call TRBJ2-7; the match to TRBD1 covers 7 bases. The CDR3 length is 14 residues. The V gene end was trimmed by 4 bases and the J gene end by 2 bases; junction bases not matched to a gene: 5. Germline V lookup: CDR1 SGHAT, CDR2 FQNNGV. This CDR3 reads CASSSQGSPYEQYF. DNA for the CDR3: TGTGCCAGCAGCTCACAGGGGTCCCCCTACGAGCAGTACTTC.

This chain uses TRBV6-1 with TRBJ1-5; the D is unclear. The V gene lost 7 bases and the J gene lost 5 bases, with 9 bases spanning the gap. Germline V gene lookup returns CDR1 MNHNS and CDR2 SASEGT. CDR3 length equals 12 residues. The CDR3 here is CASTLGDQPQHF. CDR3 nucleotide sequence: TGTGCCAGCACCCTGGGCGATCAGCCCCAGCATTTT.

The V call is TRBV2, the J call TRBJ2-2; 7 bases align to TRBD1. The CDR3 consists of 14 residues. V trimming: 8 bases; J trimming: 5 bases; junction bases outside the gene matches: 8. The V gene's germline CDR1 is SNHLY and CDR2 FYNNEI. The CDR3 DNA follows: TGTGCCAGCGCCACAGGGGTAAGGACCGGGGAGCTGTTTTTT. Its translation: CASATGVRTGELFF. Full variable domain (rest looked up from reference TRBV2 and TRBJ2-2): EPEVTQTPSHQVTQMGQEVILRCVPISNHLYFYWYRQILGQKVEFLVSFYNNEISEKSEIFDDQFSVERPDGSNFTLKIRSTKLEDSAMYFCASATGVRTGELFFGEGSRLTVL.

The chain recombines TRBV5-4 with TRBJ1-1; possibly TRBD1 for D (6 bases). CDR1 SGHNT and CDR2 YYREEE come from the germline V gene (reference sequence). The CDR3 covers 12 residues. The V end was cut by 4 bases, the J end by 9 bases, with 13 bases between. The CDR3 region is CASSVDRSQAFF. In DNA, the CDR3 is TGTGCCAGCAGCGTTGACAGGTCGCAAGCTTTCTTT.

V and J are TRBV5-4 and TRBJ2-5; 10 bases are a match to TRBD2. The CDR3 spans 18 residues. Germline values: CDR1 SGHNT, CDR2 YYREEE (reference sequence). Trimming cost V 1 base and J 7 bases; bases outside gene matches: 16. CDR3 coding DNA: TGTGCCAGCAGCTTGTTCCGGACTAGCGGTCCCCCACGTGGGACCCAGTACTTC. Residues: CASSLFRTSGPPRGTQYF. The full variable domain, rest sourced from reference TRBV5-4 and TRBJ2-5, is ETGVTQSPTHLIKTRGQQVTLRCSSQSGHNTVSWYQQALGQGPQFIFQYYREEENGRGNFPPRFSGLQFPNYSSELNVNALELDDSALYLCASSLFRTSGPPRGTQYFGPGTRLLVL.

This chain joins TRBV28 and TRBJ2-3, with a weak D call TRBD2 (6 bases). The CDR3 extends over 16 amino acids. Germline values: CDR1 MDHEN, CDR2 SYDVKM. V lost 7 bases and J lost 6, with 23 bases in between. This chain's CDR3 is CASIPVLGGRYDTQYF. The CDR3 DNA is TGTGCCAGCATCCCCGTTTTGGGGGGTAGGTACGATACGCAGTATTTT.

This clone was counted between two and nine times. The V and J genes are TRBV4-2 and TRBJ1-2; tentative D call: TRBD1 (6 bases). The V end was cut by 0 bases, the J end by 0 bases, with 8 bases between. This CDR3 is built from 15 residues. CDR1 LGHNA and CDR2 YNFKEQ come from the germline V gene. The CDR3 DNA sequence: TGTGCCAGCAGCCAAGATTGGGACACTAACTATGGCTACACCTTC. Its protein product is CASSQDWDTNYGYTF.

The chain recombines TRBV9 with TRBJ2-1, with a weak D call TRBD2 (5 bases). V dropped 2 bases and J dropped 9 bases, with 18 bases sitting between them. The CDR3 extends over 15 amino acids. CDR1 and CDR2 from the germline V gene are SGDLS and YYNGEE. The CDR3 loop is CASSVGDYRSGEQFF. For the CDR3, the DNA is TGTGCCAGCAGCGTTGGTGACTATCGGAGCGGTGAGCAGTTCTTC.

The chain has TRBV27 and TRBJ1-5, with D tentatively TRBD1 (6 bases). This CDR3 comprises 16 residues. V was shortened by 0 bases and J by 0 bases, with 9 bases between the two germline ends. In germline, CDR1 is MNHEY, CDR2 SMNVEV (reference sequence). CDR3 bases: TGTGCCAGCAGTTTATCGGCAGGGGATAGCAATCAGCCCCAGCATTTT. It yields the protein CASSLSAGDSNQPQHF.

Notes on this clone: At one end the junction does not follow the germline gene, possibly because of a read error. J is TRBJ2-7 and V is TRBV2, with TRBD1 identical over 12 bases. CDR3 length: 15 amino acids. Germline CDR1 is SNHLY and CDR2 is FYNNEI. The CDR3 DNA is TGTGCCGGCAGGAGGGACAGGGGGCTTACCTACGAGCAGTACTTC. This sequence encodes CAGRRDRGLTYEQYF.

The J gene is TRBJ1-5, the V gene TRBV4-1; possible D gene TRBD1, 5 bases. Germline V lookup: CDR1 MGHRA, CDR2 YSYEKL. The germline V and J ends were trimmed by 0 bases and 3 bases, with 9 bases remaining between them. This CDR3 is built from 15 residues. DNA for the CDR3: TGCGCCAGCAGCCAAGACCAGGGTCCCAATCAGCCCCAGCATTTT. It yields the protein CASSQDQGPNQPQHF.

This clone showed up just a few times. The genes are TRBV7-8 and TRBJ2-2, with 8 bases matching TRBD2. The CDR3 is 17 residues long. Per the germline V gene, CDR1 is SGHVS and CDR2 is FQNEAQ. Unmatched junction bases numbered 4, after V lost 1 base and J lost 0 bases. The CDR3 sequence: CASSLVWRGANTGELFF. DNA of the CDR3: TGTGCCAGCAGCTTAGTCTGGCGGGGGGCGAACACCGGGGAGCTGTTTTTT.

The chain carries TRBV14 and TRBJ1-2, with TRBD1 matching over 9 bases. CDR1 is SGHDN, CDR2 FVKESK, per germline. The CDR3 has 16 residues. J was trimmed by 8 bases and V by 1 base; bases with no gene match: 11. The CDR3: CASSQVTPQGAKGYTF. CDR3 bases: TGTGCCAGCAGCCAAGTCACCCCACAGGGGGCGAAAGGCTACACCTTC. Full variable domain (outside the CDR3, taken from reference TRBV14 and TRBJ1-2): EAGVTQFPSHSVIEKGQTVTLRCDPISGHDNLYWYRRVMGKEIKFLLHFVKESKQDESGMPNNRFLAERTGGTYSTLKVQPAELEDSGVYFCASSQVTPQGAKGYTFGSGTRLTVV.

The chain joins TRBV5-3 to TRBJ1-5; D not resolved. TRBV5-3 is flagged as an ORF with uncertain function. Trimming cost V 0 bases and J 9 bases, with 13 bases left between them. The CDR3 is 14 residues long. CDR3 sequence (DNA): TGTGCCAGAAGCTTGGAGCCGTTCTATCGGCCCCAGCATTTT. It is translated as CARSLEPFYRPQHF.

The rearrangement joins TRBV7-2 to TRBJ2-3; a weak D match, TRBD2 (5 bases). V dropped 3 bases and J dropped 2 bases, with 18 bases sitting between them. The CDR3 contains 17 residues. Germline CDR1 is SGHTA and CDR2 is FQGNSA. The CDR3 is CASSFGPSGSDTDTQYF. The CDR3 coding sequence is TGTGCCAGCAGCTTCGGTCCCAGCGGCTCTGACACAGATACGCAGTATTTT. Full variable domain (missing parts from reference TRBV7-2 and TRBJ2-3): GAGVSQSPSNKVTEKGKDVELRCDPISGHTALYWYRQSLGQGLEFLIYFQGNSAPDKSGLPSDRFSAERTGGSVSTLTIQRTQQEDSAVYLCASSFGPSGSDTDTQYFGPGTRLTVL.

This chain links TRBV14 with TRBJ2-5; TRBD2 agrees at 14 bases. Germline V gene lookup returns CDR1 SGHDN and CDR2 FVKESK. With V trimmed by 4 bases and J by 5 bases, 6 bases remained unmatched. The CDR3 consists of 16 residues. CDR3 DNA sequence: TGTGCCAGCAGCCCAGGACTAGCGGGAGGCCGGGAGACCCAGTACTTC. Translation: CASSPGLAGGRETQYF.

In its sample, this clone was seen a few times. The rearrangement joins TRBV6-5 to TRBJ2-3, with a weak D call TRBD2 (7 bases). V lost 4 bases, J lost 2 bases, and 16 bases lay in between. Germline loops: CDR1 MNHEY, CDR2 SVGAGI. This CDR3 has 16 amino acids. The CDR3 DNA reads as TGTGCCAGCAGTTCGGGGGGTTGGGGGCTCACAGATACGCAGTATTTT. It translates to CASSSGGWGLTDTQYF.

This clone was observed a single time. The rearrangement links TRBV10-3 to TRBJ2-3; 13 bases fit TRBD2. Trimming removed 3 bases from V and 1 base from J; junction bases left unmatched: 4. Germline V CDR1 and CDR2: ENHRY, SYGVKD. This CDR3 comprises 17 residues. The DNA of the CDR3 is TGTGCCATCAGTGACCCGACTAGCGGGGGGCGCACAGATACGCAGTATTTT. This gives the protein CAISDPTSGGRTDTQYF.

The CDR3 sequence: CASSWDRGQNNSPLHF. The CDR3 nucleotides are TGTGCCAGCAGTTGGGACAGGGGGCAGAATAATTCACCCCTCCACTTT. V is TRBV6-5 and J is TRBJ1-6, with 12 bases lining up with TRBD1. Trimming took 4 bases from V and 5 from J; bases not matched to a gene: 3. CDR1 and CDR2 (germline): MNHEY, SVGAGI. This CDR3 contains 16 residues.

This chain uses TRBV19 with TRBJ1-5; the D gene is possibly TRBD1 (5 bases). V gave up 4 bases and J gave up 9 bases, with 10 bases separating them. The CDR3 totals 12 residues. Per the germline V gene, CDR1 is LNHDA and CDR2 is SQIVND (reference sequence). The CDR3 DNA sequence: TGTGCCAGTAGTACAGGGAAGGGGCCCCAGCATTTT. It encodes CASSTGKGPQHF.

The gene calls are TRBV30 and TRBJ1-4, with a tentative D call TRBD1 (6 bases). This CDR3 region has 19 residues. Between the trimmed V and J ends, which lost 3 bases and 0 bases, there was a span of 23 bases. The germline gives CDR1 GTSNPN, CDR2 SVGIG (reference sequence). The CDR3 is CAWRQSNRESFATNEKLFF. As DNA, the CDR3 is TGTGCCTGGAGACAGAGCAACAGGGAATCGTTTGCAACTAATGAAAAACTGTTTTTT.

This chain joins TRBV6-4 and TRBJ2-2; D is uncertain. This CDR3 is built from 15 residues. V lost 0 bases and J 0 bases, leaving 5 bases between the germline ends. Per the germline V gene, CDR1 is MRHNA and CDR2 is SNTAGT. The CDR3 loop is CASSDSLTNTGELFF. In nucleotides, the CDR3 is TGTGCCAGCAGTGACTCATTAACGAACACCGGGGAGCTGTTTTTT.

This clone has a single count. The rearrangement uses TRBV4-3 and TRBJ2-1; 14 nucleotides line up with TRBD2. The germline V gene has CDR1 LGHNA and CDR2 YSLEER. The trim removed 6 bases at V and 7 bases at J, leaving 8 bases unmatched. This CDR3 is 16 amino acids long. The CDR3 region has the DNA TGCGCCAGCAGACCGGGGACTAGCGGGAGCCCGAATGAGCAGTTCTTC. It yields the protein CASRPGTSGSPNEQFF.

This rearrangement joins TRBV19 to TRBJ1-5; no clear D gene. V lost 7 bases and J lost 4, with 11 bases in between. In germline, CDR1 is LNHDA, CDR2 SQIVND (reference sequence). The CDR3 has 13 residues. The CDR3 region has the DNA TGTGCCAGTAAGGTTCCAGGAAATCAGCCCCAGCATTTT. It is translated as CASKVPGNQPQHF.

The chain combines TRBV11-1 with TRBJ2-7, with a possible D match to TRBD1 (6 bases). CDR3 length equals 15 residues. Per germline, CDR1 SGHAT and CDR2 FQDESV (reference sequence). With 6 bases removed from V and 3 bases from J, the gap between germline ends came to 18 bases. CDR3 amino acids: CASRDQQGLIYEQYF. DNA for the CDR3: TGTGCCAGCAGAGACCAACAGGGTTTAATCTACGAGCAGTACTTC.